This T cell receptor beta chain is from a study of blood T cell repertoires in COVID-19. Study as a whole: COVID-19 samples collected from the United States, Italy and Spain covered acute and convalescent phases. The cDNA or gDNA used as material had been derived from T cells, B-cell-depleted T cells, or PBMCs.

In the original workflow: Amplification of reference gene primers was used by the study to estimate nucleated cell counts. Produced via immunoSEQ multiplex PCR; TCRdb's table is partial and in-frame only. Clone size and the V and J calls come from that table; the DNA yielded D and trimming. The data hold some 270,000 clones, with roughly 90% observed a single time. Concerning this clone itself: Additional DNA sequences in this sample encode the identical CDR3.

One Seattle source followed patients from active infection through their disease course. In germline, CDR1 is MNHEY, CDR2 SVGEGT. The CDR3 has 12 amino acids. Trimming cost V 2 bases and J 3 bases, with 5 bases left between them. The origin of this receptor is a woman aged 60-70 years with COVID-19, enrolled during active disease. The source material was peripheral blood. This chain joins TRBV6-2 or TRBV6-3 and TRBJ2-7; D gene unclear. This chain's CDR3 is CASSYRGYEQYF. The CDR3 DNA sequence: TGTGCCAGCAGTTACCGCGGCTACGAGCAGTACTTC.